This T cell receptor beta chain was sequenced during a study of blood T cells in healthy people across ages. Next came a second PCR, run for roughly 6 to 11 cycles, which used a sample-barcoded 5' primer along with a J-beta primer mix. Unique molecular identifiers of 12 random nucleotides labeled each cDNA. TCRdb redid the calling of the 5' RACE reads with MiXCR, one entry per CDR3 protein. The sample lists roughly 680,000 distinct CDR3 sequences; approximately 52% were seen once. Points from the study as a whole: It was found that TCR beta diversity correlated strongly with the percentage of naive T cells.

Points on this clonotype: Its antigen remains unidentified. This may arise from a read error, as a much more abundant clone is one base away.

CDR1 and CDR2 (germline): KGHDR, SFDVKD. This CDR3 has 16 amino acids. The trim removed 5 bases at V and 9 bases at J, leaving 8 bases unmatched. The clonotype comes from a woman of 80 years or more in good health. The chain recombines TRBV24-1 with TRBJ2-1; 14 bases are a match to TRBD2. The material sequenced was blood. The CDR3 bases are TGTGCCACCAGTGGACTAGCGGGGGGGTATCGCAGTGAGCAGTTCTTC. This gives the protein CATSGLAGGYRSEQFF.